What follows is one TCR beta chain and its context. Its antigen remains unknown. This record comes from a study of siplizumab effects on memory and regulatory T cells. The CDR3 length is 18 residues. V trimming: 3 bases; J trimming: 2 bases; junction bases outside the gene matches: 12. CDR1 and CDR2 from the germline V gene are SGHDT and YYEEEE. Study-wide findings and caveats: Phenotypic classification as naive or memory proved unattainable for roughly 75-97% of proliferating CD4+ or CD8+ clones. Reactions containing siplizumab showed mappable alloreactive CD4+ clones averaging roughly 70% Treg-derived, versus 25% to 30% in controls.

Repertoires were generated with immunoSEQ multiplex PCR, while TCRdb's copy carries only in-frame clones and drops some. This sample has 55,000 to 70,000 clones; just over 90% occur once, and the top ten carry about 40%. This clonotype originated in a human donor in good health. V usage is TRBV5-6 and J usage is TRBJ2-1, with TRBD1 identical over 9 bases. Sample: CD8+ T cells sorted from blood. In DNA form, the CDR3 reads TGTGCCAGCAGCTCAAGGGACAGGGTCCTCGTCCCCTACAATGAGCAGTTCTTC. It codes for CASSSRDRVLVPYNEQFF.